These T cell receptor beta chains were read from a single sample in a study of T cell responses to AZD1222 COVID-19 vaccine. Method: immunoSEQ multiplex PCR; TCRdb's copy keeps in-frame clones and lacks some. The repertoire holds about 270,000 clones, with roughly 93% as singletons. The sequenced sample was peripheral blood, obtained 28 days after the second AZD1222 dose. These receptors were obtained from an adult who received the AZD1222 COVID-19 vaccine. The CDR3 runs from the conserved cysteine through the conserved F or W. D genes are given only for firm matches. Some rows have no size entry. The others give once, few or many, or a class for an expanded clone.

TRBJ2-1,TRBV4-2,-,-,CASSQEPTRDNEQFF,TGTGCCAGCAGCCAAGAACCCACTAGGGACAATGAGCAGTTCTTC
TRBJ2-7,TRBV4-1,-,-,CASSQEQLGDEQYF,TGCGCCAGCAGCCAAGAGCAGTTGGGGGACGAGCAGTACTTC
TRBJ1-1,TRBV28,once,-,CASTQVGSPEAFF,TGTGCCAGCACCCAGGTGGGGAGTCCTGAAGCTTTCTTT
TRBJ1-2,TRBV5-6,-,-,CASSLDWTAHGYTF,TGTGCCAGCAGCTTGGATTGGACTGCCCATGGCTACACCTTC
TRBJ2-1,TRBV11-1,-,TRBD1,CASSLERGPGEQFF,TGTGCCAGCAGCTTAGAGAGGGGGCCGGGTGAGCAGTTCTTC
TRBJ1-1,TRBV19,-,-,CASSPSWDVNTEAFF,TGTGCCAGTAGTCCATCCTGGGATGTGAACACTGAAGCTTTCTTT
TRBJ2-2,TRBV18,once,-,CASSPITGELFF,TGTGCCAGCTCACCCATTACCGGGGAGCTGTTTTTT
TRBJ1-6,TRBV13,-,-,CASSLGGTSYNSPLHF,TGTGCCAGCAGCTTAGGGGGCACCTCCTATAATTCACCCCTCCACTTT
TRBJ2-5,TRBV6-2/TRBV6-3,-,TRBD2,CASSYTSGGIKETQYF,TGTGCCAGCAGTTACACTAGCGGGGGGATAAAAGAGACCCAGTACTTC
TRBJ1-1,TRBV7-9,-,-,CANEDGNTEAFF,TGTGCCAACGAAGATGGGAACACTGAAGCTTTCTTT
TRBJ2-5,TRBV29-1,-,-,CSVEDLGETQYF,TGCAGCGTTGAAGATCTGGGGGAGACCCAGTACTTC
TRBJ2-3,TRBV4-1,-,-,CASSQASLGPSDTQYF,TGCGCCAGCAGCCAAGCTTCCCTCGGGCCCTCAGATACGCAGTATTTT
TRBJ1-2,TRBV2,-,-,CAGVGENYGYTF,TGTGCCGGGGTAGGGGAGAACTATGGCTACACCTTC
TRBJ2-1,TRBV2,-,-,CASSETGSSYNEQFF,TGTGCCAGCAGTGAAACCGGGAGCTCCTACAATGAGCAGTTCTTC
TRBJ1-6,TRBV7-8,-,-,CASSRQNSPLHF,TGTGCCAGCAGCCGACAGAATTCACCCCTCCACTTT
TRBJ1-2,TRBV19,-,TRBD1,CASSPQTGARVVYTF,TGTGCCAGTAGTCCCCAAACAGGGGCTAGAGTTGTCTACACCTTC
TRBJ2-2,TRBV7-6,-,-,CASSLGSGELFF,TGTGCCAGCAGCTTAGGTTCTGGGGAGCTGTTTTTT
TRBJ2-3,TRBV3-1/TRBV3-2,-,TRBD2,CASSQEGFLAGFTDTQYF,TGTGCCAGCAGCCAAGAGGGATTTCTAGCGGGCTTCACAGATACGCAGTATTTT
TRBJ1-2,TRBV18,-,-,CASSPGTNYGYTF,TGTGCCAGCTCACCGGGTACTAACTATGGCTACACCTTC
TRBJ2-7,TRBV10-3,-,-,CAISESMAGPTYEQYF,TGTGCCATCAGTGAGTCGATGGCAGGGCCAACCTACGAGCAGTACTTC
TRBJ2-1,TRBV28,-,TRBD1,CASSHRDRVDTEQFF,TGTGCCAGCAGTCACCGGGACAGGGTCGATACTGAGCAGTTCTTC
TRBJ2-7,TRBV28,once,-,CASRRGWGEIYEQYF,TGTGCCAGCCGCCGAGGGTGGGGGGAAATCTACGAGCAGTACTTC
TRBJ2-7,TRBV7-8,-,-,CASSQLPNEQYF,TGTGCCAGCAGCCAACTCCCCAACGAGCAGTACTTC
TRBJ1-5,TRBV18,-,TRBD1,CASSQQGLGQPQHF,TGTGCCAGCTCACAACAGGGGCTTGGCCAGCCCCAGCATTTT
TRBJ2-7,TRBV9,-,-,CASSVTPGQTYEQYF,TGTGCCAGCAGCGTCACCCCCGGACAGACCTACGAGCAGTACTTC
TRBJ2-7,TRBV5-1,-,-,CASSSQGFSDYEQYF,TGCGCCAGCAGCTCCCAGGGGTTTTCCGACTACGAGCAGTACTTC
TRBJ2-7,TRBV5-4,-,TRBD2,CASSLGLAGGIYEQYF,TGTGCCAGCAGCCTCGGACTAGCGGGGGGCATCTACGAGCAGTACTTC
TRBJ2-1,TRBV7-6,-,-,CASSLEGTLRGNEQFF,TGTGCCAGCAGCTTAGAGGGGACACTTCGGGGGAATGAGCAGTTCTTC
TRBJ1-1,TRBV7-8,-,TRBD1,CASSRLGTGNTEAFF,TGTGCCAGCAGCCGCCTTGGGACAGGGAACACTGAAGCTTTCTTT
TRBJ1-1,TRBV25-1,-,-,CASSISGLLNTEAFF,TGTGCCAGCAGCATAAGTGGTTTACTGAACACTGAAGCTTTCTTT
TRBJ1-1,TRBV6-5,-,-,CASSYSWLNTEAFF,TGTGCCAGCAGTTACTCCTGGCTGAACACTGAAGCTTTCTTT
TRBJ1-2,TRBV28,-,TRBD1,CASSLSGTGVGYGYTF,TGTGCCAGCAGTTTATCCGGGACAGGGGTGGGCTATGGCTACACCTTC
TRBJ2-2,TRBV3-1/TRBV3-2,-,-,CASSRRTYTGELFF,TGTGCCAGCAGCCGACGGACATACACCGGGGAGCTGTTTTTT
TRBJ1-4,TRBV6-4,-,-,CASSDPGAFDEKLFF,TGTGCCAGCAGTGATCCAGGGGCTTTCGATGAAAAACTGTTTTTT
TRBJ2-7,TRBV25-1,-,-,CASSEASETYEQYF,TGTGCCAGCAGTGAAGCTAGCGAAACCTACGAGCAGTACTTC
TRBJ2-7,TRBV13,-,-,CASRSRDNSYEQYF,TGTGCCAGCAGATCCAGGGACAACTCCTACGAGCAGTACTTC
TRBJ1-1,TRBV3-1/TRBV3-2,-,-,CASSQGRNTEAFF,TGTGCCAGCAGCCAGGGTCGGAACACTGAAGCTTTCTTT
TRBJ1-2,TRBV6-5,-,TRBD1,CASSYSAGGYGYTF,TGTGCCAGCAGTTACTCGGCAGGGGGTTATGGCTACACCTTC
TRBJ2-7,TRBV5-4,-,-,CASSSTGNSYEQYF,TGTGCCAGCAGCTCCACAGGGAATTCATACGAGCAGTACTTC
TRBJ1-4,TRBV28,-,-,CASATNEKLFF,TGTGCCAGCGCAACTAATGAAAAACTGTTTTTT
TRBJ2-7,TRBV5-6,-,-,CASSLASYEQYF,TGTGCCAGCAGCTTGGCCTCCTACGAGCAGTACTTC
TRBJ2-7,TRBV3-1/TRBV3-2,-,-,CASSQNYYEQYF,TGTGCCAGCAGCCAAAACTATTACGAGCAGTACTTC
TRBJ1-1,TRBV3-1/TRBV3-2,few,-,CASSLLRGSTEAFF,TGTGCCAGCAGCCTCCTCAGGGGTTCGACTGAAGCTTTCTTT
TRBJ2-1,TRBV20-1,once,-,CSARDSPSQFF,TGCAGTGCTAGAGATTCTCCTAGTCAGTTCTTC
TRBJ1-5,TRBV19,-,-,CASRRGGSNQPQHF,TGTGCCAGTAGAAGGGGAGGGAGCAATCAGCCCCAGCATTTT
TRBJ2-7,TRBV28,-,-,CATRRPRQDPTYEQYF,TGTGCCACCCGCCGACCTAGACAGGACCCTACCTACGAGCAGTACTTC
TRBJ2-1,TRBV19,once,TRBD2,CASSNGRAGNEQFF,TGTGCCAGTAGTAATGGGAGGGCGGGTAATGAGCAGTTCTTC
TRBJ2-6,TRBV27,-,-,CASSIRSGANVLTF,TGTGCCAGCAGTATCCGCTCTGGGGCCAACGTCCTGACTTTC
TRBJ2-4,TRBV6-5,-,-,CASTEPQGSKNIQYF,TGTGCCAGCACCGAACCTCAGGGATCCAAAAACATTCAGTACTTC
TRBJ1-3,TRBV28,-,-,CASSPGQLPSAIYF,TGTGCCAGCAGTCCCGGACAGCTTCCTAGCGCCATATATTTT